Listed below are T cell receptor beta chains from one sample, sequenced in a study of Ad26.COV2.S vaccination and SARS-CoV-2 variants. The method was immunoSEQ multiplex PCR; TCRdb's version includes in-frame clones alone and lacks a portion of them. The sample lists 300,000 to 400,000 clones; roughly 90% were seen once. Here the sequenced sample was peripheral blood, taken in a trial of Ad26.COV2.S vaccine versus placebo. These receptors were collected from a person between 18 and 59 years old who received the Ad26.COV2.S COVID-19 vaccine or a placebo. Each CDR3 is given with its conserved first and last residue. Each record gives: clone size, D gene, V gene, J gene, CDR3 protein, CDR3 DNA. A D gene is named only where the DNA matches it firmly. Clone size is not always given. Where it is, it says once, few, many or a class for expanded clones.

abundance: -
d_gene: -
v_gene: TRBV5-1
j_gene: TRBJ1-1
CDR3aa: CASSSSPRTDTEAFF
CDR3nt: TGCGCCAGCAGCTCCTCCCCCAGGACGGACACTGAAGCTTTCTTT

abundance: -
d_gene: -
v_gene: TRBV7-9
j_gene: TRBJ1-6
CDR3aa: CASSPTGGLYNSPLHF
CDR3nt: TGTGCCAGCAGTCCAACGGGGGGCCTCTATAATTCACCCCTCCACTTT

abundance: -
d_gene: -
v_gene: TRBV28
j_gene: TRBJ1-5
CDR3aa: CASSSGSFNQPQHF
CDR3nt: TGTGCCAGCAGCTCCGGCTCCTTCAATCAGCCCCAGCATTTT

abundance: -
d_gene: TRBD2
v_gene: TRBV7-9
j_gene: TRBJ2-2
CDR3aa: CASSPGLAGVAGELFF
CDR3nt: TGTGCCAGCAGCCCGGGACTAGCGGGGGTAGCCGGGGAGCTGTTTTTT

abundance: -
d_gene: -
v_gene: TRBV9
j_gene: TRBJ2-7
CDR3aa: CASSVNSGEQYF
CDR3nt: TGTGCCAGCAGCGTAAATAGCGGCGAGCAGTACTTC

abundance: -
d_gene: TRBD1
v_gene: TRBV5-1
j_gene: TRBJ1-6
CDR3aa: CASSPGQENSPLHF
CDR3nt: TGCGCCAGCAGCCCGGGACAGGAGAATTCACCCCTCCACTTT

abundance: -
d_gene: -
v_gene: TRBV2
j_gene: TRBJ2-5
CDR3aa: CASSARPNSETQYF
CDR3nt: TGTGCCAGCAGTGCCCGACCTAATTCAGAGACCCAGTACTTC

abundance: -
d_gene: TRBD1
v_gene: TRBV6-1
j_gene: TRBJ1-2
CDR3aa: CASSELGTGLRSGYTF
CDR3nt: TGTGCCAGCAGTGAACTTGGGACAGGGCTTCGGAGTGGCTACACCTTC

abundance: -
d_gene: -
v_gene: TRBV5-6
j_gene: TRBJ1-1
CDR3aa: CASRGKSIMNTEAFF
CDR3nt: TGTGCCAGCAGGGGGAAGAGCATCATGAACACTGAAGCTTTCTTT

abundance: -
d_gene: TRBD2
v_gene: TRBV28
j_gene: TRBJ2-1
CDR3aa: CASRKRSGSGGEQFF
CDR3nt: TGTGCCAGCAGAAAACGAAGCGGGAGTGGAGGTGAGCAGTTCTTC

abundance: -
d_gene: -
v_gene: TRBV27
j_gene: TRBJ1-2
CDR3aa: CASSPRAGPAYGYTF
CDR3nt: TGTGCCAGCAGCCCACGGGCGGGTCCCGCTTATGGCTACACCTTC

abundance: once
d_gene: -
v_gene: TRBV18
j_gene: TRBJ2-7
CDR3aa: CASSPYGQRLSSYEQYF
CDR3nt: TGTGCCAGCTCACCGTATGGGCAGCGACTCAGCTCCTACGAGCAGTACTTC

abundance: -
d_gene: -
v_gene: TRBV2
j_gene: TRBJ2-5
CDR3aa: CASSGRSLSVETQYF
CDR3nt: TGTGCCAGCAGTGGAAGGTCACTTAGTGTTGAGACCCAGTACTTC

abundance: few
d_gene: -
v_gene: TRBV3-1/TRBV3-2
j_gene: TRBJ1-6
CDR3aa: CASSLRRDSYNSPLHF
CDR3nt: TGTGCCAGCAGCCTGAGGAGGGACTCCTATAATTCACCCCTCCACTTT

abundance: -
d_gene: -
v_gene: TRBV13
j_gene: TRBJ2-1
CDR3aa: CASSRETGRGNEQFF
CDR3nt: TGTGCCAGCAGCCGTGAGACGGGCCGAGGGAATGAGCAGTTCTTC

abundance: -
d_gene: -
v_gene: TRBV2
j_gene: TRBJ1-3
CDR3aa: CASSVWGGGNTIYF
CDR3nt: TGTGCCAGCAGTGTATGGGGGGGCGGAAACACCATATATTTT

abundance: -
d_gene: -
v_gene: TRBV29-1
j_gene: TRBJ1-1
CDR3aa: CSVEKLDTEAFF
CDR3nt: TGCAGCGTTGAGAAGTTGGACACTGAAGCTTTCTTT

abundance: -
d_gene: -
v_gene: TRBV7-2
j_gene: TRBJ1-2
CDR3aa: CASSVGRDYGYTF
CDR3nt: TGTGCCAGCAGCGTAGGCAGGGACTATGGCTACACCTTC

abundance: -
d_gene: -
v_gene: TRBV14
j_gene: TRBJ2-1
CDR3aa: CASSLYPRGEVQFF
CDR3nt: TGTGCCAGCAGCCTATACCCCAGGGGAGAGGTGCAGTTCTTC

abundance: -
d_gene: -
v_gene: TRBV7-9
j_gene: TRBJ1-4
CDR3aa: CASSPKAREGEKLFF
CDR3nt: TGTGCCAGCAGCCCCAAGGCCCGGGAGGGTGAAAAACTGTTTTTT

abundance: -
d_gene: -
v_gene: TRBV5-6
j_gene: TRBJ1-1
CDR3aa: CASSAYLEGNTEAFF
CDR3nt: TGTGCCAGCAGCGCATATTTGGAAGGGAACACTGAAGCTTTCTTT

abundance: -
d_gene: TRBD2
v_gene: TRBV9
j_gene: TRBJ2-1
CDR3aa: CASSTLAGVSYNEQFF
CDR3nt: TGTGCCAGCAGCACGCTAGCGGGAGTTTCCTACAATGAGCAGTTCTTC

abundance: -
d_gene: -
v_gene: TRBV4-1
j_gene: TRBJ2-5
CDR3aa: CASSQDPGLARSRIETQYF
CDR3nt: TGCGCCAGCAGCCAAGATCCCGGGCTAGCGCGGTCACGGATAGAGACCCAGTACTTC

abundance: -
d_gene: TRBD2
v_gene: TRBV27
j_gene: TRBJ2-1
CDR3aa: CASSPRTSTSGGQYNEQFF
CDR3nt: TGTGCCAGCAGTCCCCGAACCTCAACTAGCGGGGGGCAGTACAATGAGCAGTTCTTC

abundance: -
d_gene: -
v_gene: TRBV15
j_gene: TRBJ1-2
CDR3aa: CATSREEGLNYGYTF
CDR3nt: TGTGCCACCAGCAGAGAAGAGGGACTTAACTATGGCTACACCTTC

abundance: -
d_gene: -
v_gene: TRBV5-1
j_gene: TRBJ1-2
CDR3aa: CASSLVPGENYGYTF
CDR3nt: TGCGCCAGCAGCTTGGTCCCAGGGGAGAACTATGGCTACACCTTC

abundance: -
d_gene: -
v_gene: TRBV30
j_gene: TRBJ2-1
CDR3aa: CAWNKRGAGTGLYNEQFF
CDR3nt: TGTGCCTGGAACAAACGGGGGGCTGGAACCGGACTTTACAATGAGCAGTTCTTC

abundance: -
d_gene: -
v_gene: TRBV3-1/TRBV3-2
j_gene: TRBJ1-3
CDR3aa: CASSQGRAGNTIYF
CDR3nt: TGTGCCAGCAGCCAAGGCAGGGCTGGAAACACCATATATTTT

abundance: -
d_gene: -
v_gene: TRBV7-2
j_gene: TRBJ2-1
CDR3aa: CASSPRVMENNEQFF
CDR3nt: TGTGCCAGCTCCCCAAGGGTGATGGAAAACAATGAGCAGTTCTTC

abundance: -
d_gene: -
v_gene: TRBV19
j_gene: TRBJ2-2
CDR3aa: CASSIAANTGELFF
CDR3nt: TGTGCCAGTAGTATTGCCGCGAACACCGGGGAGCTGTTTTTT

abundance: -
d_gene: -
v_gene: TRBV18
j_gene: TRBJ1-4
CDR3aa: CASSPGQPPEKLFF
CDR3nt: TGTGCCAGCTCACCAGGACAGCCTCCTGAAAAACTGTTTTTT

abundance: -
d_gene: -
v_gene: TRBV18
j_gene: TRBJ1-5
CDR3aa: CASSPAGTAPQHF
CDR3nt: TGTGCCAGCTCACCCGCCGGGACCGCGCCCCAGCATTTT

abundance: -
d_gene: -
v_gene: TRBV7-2
j_gene: TRBJ2-7
CDR3aa: CASSPGRNYEQYF
CDR3nt: TGTGCCAGCAGCCCGGGACGGAACTACGAGCAGTACTTC

abundance: -
d_gene: -
v_gene: TRBV5-1
j_gene: TRBJ2-2
CDR3aa: CASSLAGNTGELFF
CDR3nt: TGCGCCAGCAGCTTGGCCGGGAACACCGGGGAGCTGTTTTTT

abundance: -
d_gene: TRBD1
v_gene: TRBV28
j_gene: TRBJ1-6
CDR3aa: CASRLGQASSYNSPLHF
CDR3nt: TGTGCCAGCAGGCTGGGACAGGCGAGCTCCTATAATTCACCCCTCCACTTT

abundance: -
d_gene: TRBD2
v_gene: TRBV7-9
j_gene: TRBJ2-4
CDR3aa: CASRGLAGDVNIQYF
CDR3nt: TGTGCCAGCAGAGGACTAGCGGGAGACGTAAACATTCAGTACTTC

abundance: -
d_gene: -
v_gene: TRBV19
j_gene: TRBJ2-5
CDR3aa: CASCRGAGGTQYF
CDR3nt: TGTGCCAGTTGTCGGGGGGCCGGTGGGACCCAGTACTTC

abundance: -
d_gene: -
v_gene: TRBV5-5
j_gene: TRBJ1-4
CDR3aa: CASSPFPGVAEKLFF
CDR3nt: TGTGCCAGCAGCCCATTCCCAGGGGTCGCGGAAAAACTGTTTTTT

abundance: -
d_gene: -
v_gene: TRBV28
j_gene: TRBJ1-5
CDR3aa: CASSQGGVPNQPQHF
CDR3nt: TGTGCCAGCAGTCAAGGAGGGGTCCCCAATCAGCCCCAGCATTTT

abundance: -
d_gene: -
v_gene: TRBV25-1
j_gene: TRBJ2-7
CDR3aa: CASTSSSYEQYF
CDR3nt: TGTGCCAGCACCTCGAGCTCCTACGAGCAGTACTTC

abundance: -
d_gene: -
v_gene: TRBV3-1/TRBV3-2
j_gene: TRBJ1-5
CDR3aa: CASSQKGWSNQPQHF
CDR3nt: TGTGCCAGCAGCCAAAAGGGCTGGAGCAATCAGCCCCAGCATTTT

abundance: -
d_gene: -
v_gene: TRBV2
j_gene: TRBJ1-2
CDR3aa: CASSLEGANYGYTF
CDR3nt: TGTGCCAGCAGCCTGGAGGGGGCTAACTATGGCTACACCTTC

abundance: once
d_gene: -
v_gene: TRBV7-2
j_gene: TRBJ2-5
CDR3aa: CASSYPGTTLMYQETQYF
CDR3nt: TGTGCCAGCAGCTATCCCGGGACAACCCTAATGTACCAAGAGACCCAGTACTTC

abundance: -
d_gene: -
v_gene: TRBV3-1/TRBV3-2
j_gene: TRBJ2-1
CDR3aa: CASSQDQVSSATDNEQFF
CDR3nt: TGTGCCAGCAGCCAAGATCAGGTTTCGTCGGCCACAGACAATGAGCAGTTCTTC

abundance: few
d_gene: TRBD1
v_gene: TRBV25-1
j_gene: TRBJ1-1
CDR3aa: CASSGQGAAEAFF
CDR3nt: TGTGCCAGTTCAGGGCAGGGGGCTGCGGAAGCTTTCTTT

abundance: -
d_gene: -
v_gene: TRBV30
j_gene: TRBJ1-6
CDR3aa: CAWIQVQGRYNSPLHF
CDR3nt: TGTGCCTGGATCCAGGTTCAGGGACGCTATAATTCACCCCTCCACTTT

abundance: -
d_gene: -
v_gene: TRBV29-1
j_gene: TRBJ1-2
CDR3aa: CSVERPASYGYTF
CDR3nt: TGCAGCGTTGAGAGGCCTGCAAGCTATGGCTACACCTTC

abundance: -
d_gene: -
v_gene: TRBV11-3
j_gene: TRBJ2-2
CDR3aa: CASSLGGANTGELFF
CDR3nt: TGTGCCAGCAGCTTAGGGGGGGCGAACACCGGGGAGCTGTTTTTT

abundance: -
d_gene: TRBD2
v_gene: TRBV27
j_gene: TRBJ2-3
CDR3aa: CASTPRGLVTDTQYF
CDR3nt: TGTGCCAGCACCCCACGAGGACTAGTCACAGATACGCAGTATTTT

abundance: -
d_gene: TRBD1
v_gene: TRBV5-1
j_gene: TRBJ1-2
CDR3aa: CASRTGQDYGYTF
CDR3nt: TGCGCCAGCAGGACGGGACAGGATTATGGCTACACCTTC

abundance: -
d_gene: -
v_gene: TRBV7-2
j_gene: TRBJ1-1
CDR3aa: CASSLYRAGNTEAFF
CDR3nt: TGTGCCAGCAGCTTATATAGGGCAGGGAACACTGAAGCTTTCTTT

abundance: -
d_gene: -
v_gene: TRBV29-1
j_gene: TRBJ1-1
CDR3aa: CSVALGPPNTEAFF
CDR3nt: TGCAGCGTTGCCCTCGGACCCCCGAACACTGAAGCTTTCTTT

abundance: -
d_gene: -
v_gene: TRBV18
j_gene: TRBJ2-3
CDR3aa: CASSPQGPTQYF
CDR3nt: TGTGCCAGCTCACCTCAGGGTCCTACGCAGTATTTT

abundance: -
d_gene: -
v_gene: TRBV4-1
j_gene: TRBJ2-1
CDR3aa: CASSVVQWGYNEQFF
CDR3nt: TGCGCCAGCAGTGTGGTGCAATGGGGATACAATGAGCAGTTCTTC

abundance: -
d_gene: -
v_gene: TRBV6-2/TRBV6-3
j_gene: TRBJ1-2
CDR3aa: CASSLHWGYTF
CDR3nt: TGTGCCAGCAGTCTCCATTGGGGCTACACCTTC

abundance: once
d_gene: -
v_gene: TRBV9
j_gene: TRBJ2-1
CDR3aa: CASSVDDSRNEQFF
CDR3nt: TGTGCCAGCAGCGTAGATGACAGTCGGAATGAGCAGTTCTTC

abundance: -
d_gene: -
v_gene: TRBV6-1
j_gene: TRBJ2-2
CDR3aa: CASSDRDRLNTGELFF
CDR3nt: TGTGCCAGCAGTGACCGCGACAGGTTGAACACCGGGGAGCTGTTTTTT

abundance: -
d_gene: -
v_gene: TRBV20-1
j_gene: TRBJ2-7
CDR3aa: CSASPSSYEQYF
CDR3nt: TGCAGTGCTAGTCCAAGCTCCTACGAGCAGTACTTC

abundance: -
d_gene: -
v_gene: TRBV3-1/TRBV3-2
j_gene: TRBJ1-1
CDR3aa: CASSQGRTEAFF
CDR3nt: TGTGCCAGCAGCCAGGGGAGGACTGAAGCTTTCTTT